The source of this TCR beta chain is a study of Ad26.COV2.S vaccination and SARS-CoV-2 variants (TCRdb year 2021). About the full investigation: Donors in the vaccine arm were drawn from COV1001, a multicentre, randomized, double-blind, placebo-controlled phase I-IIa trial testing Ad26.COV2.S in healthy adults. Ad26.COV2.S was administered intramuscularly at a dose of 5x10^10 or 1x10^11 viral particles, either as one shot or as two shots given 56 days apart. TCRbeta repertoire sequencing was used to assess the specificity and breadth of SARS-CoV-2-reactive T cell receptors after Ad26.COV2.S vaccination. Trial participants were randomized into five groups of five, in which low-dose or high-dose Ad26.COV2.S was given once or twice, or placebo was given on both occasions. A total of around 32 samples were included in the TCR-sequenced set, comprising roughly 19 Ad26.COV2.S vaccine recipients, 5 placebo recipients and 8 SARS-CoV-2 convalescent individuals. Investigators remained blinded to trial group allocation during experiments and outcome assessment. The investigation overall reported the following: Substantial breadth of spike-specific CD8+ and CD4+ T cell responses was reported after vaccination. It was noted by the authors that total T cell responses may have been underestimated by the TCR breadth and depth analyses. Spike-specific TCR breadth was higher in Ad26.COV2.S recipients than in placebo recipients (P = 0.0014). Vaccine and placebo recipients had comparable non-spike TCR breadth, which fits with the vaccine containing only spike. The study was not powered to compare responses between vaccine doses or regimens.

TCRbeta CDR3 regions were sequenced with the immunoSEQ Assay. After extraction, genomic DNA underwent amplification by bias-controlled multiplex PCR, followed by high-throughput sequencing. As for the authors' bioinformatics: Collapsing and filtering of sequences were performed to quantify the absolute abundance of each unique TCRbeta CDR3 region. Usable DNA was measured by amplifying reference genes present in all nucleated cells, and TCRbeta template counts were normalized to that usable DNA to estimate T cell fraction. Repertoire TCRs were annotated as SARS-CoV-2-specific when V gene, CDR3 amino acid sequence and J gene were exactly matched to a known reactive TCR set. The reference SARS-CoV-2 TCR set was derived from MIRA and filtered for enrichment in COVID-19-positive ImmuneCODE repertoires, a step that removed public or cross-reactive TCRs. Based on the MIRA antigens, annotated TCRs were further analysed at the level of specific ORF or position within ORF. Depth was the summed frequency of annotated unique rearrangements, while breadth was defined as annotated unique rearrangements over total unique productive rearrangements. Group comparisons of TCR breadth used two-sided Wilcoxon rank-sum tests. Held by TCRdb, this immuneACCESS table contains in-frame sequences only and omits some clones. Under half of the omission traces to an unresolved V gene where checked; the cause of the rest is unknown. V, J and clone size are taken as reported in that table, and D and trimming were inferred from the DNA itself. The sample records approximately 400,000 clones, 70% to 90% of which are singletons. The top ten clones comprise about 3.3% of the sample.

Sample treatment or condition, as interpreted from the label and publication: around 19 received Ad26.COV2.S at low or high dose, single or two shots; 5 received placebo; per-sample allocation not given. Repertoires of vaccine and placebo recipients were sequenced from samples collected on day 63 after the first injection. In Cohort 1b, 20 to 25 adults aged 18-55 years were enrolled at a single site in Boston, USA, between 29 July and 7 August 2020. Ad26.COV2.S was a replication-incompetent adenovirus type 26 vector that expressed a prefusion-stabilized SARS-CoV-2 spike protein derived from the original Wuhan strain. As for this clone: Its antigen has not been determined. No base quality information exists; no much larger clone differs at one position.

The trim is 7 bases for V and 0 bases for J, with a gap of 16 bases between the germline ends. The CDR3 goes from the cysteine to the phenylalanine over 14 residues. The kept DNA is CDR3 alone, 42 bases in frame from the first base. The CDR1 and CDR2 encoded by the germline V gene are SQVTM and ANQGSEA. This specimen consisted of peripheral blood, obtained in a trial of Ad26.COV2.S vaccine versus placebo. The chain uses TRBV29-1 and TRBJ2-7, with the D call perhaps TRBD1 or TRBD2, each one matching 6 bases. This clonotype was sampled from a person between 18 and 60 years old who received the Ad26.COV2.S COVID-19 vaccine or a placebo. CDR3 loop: CSAGGSLSSYEQYF. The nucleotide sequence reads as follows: TGCAGCGCCGGGGGCTCTTTGAGCTCCTACGAGCAGTACTTC.